The clone carrying this T cell receptor (beta chain) was counted only a few times. The data belong to a study of glioma-infiltrating T cells. The trim removed 7 bases at V and 8 bases at J, leaving 6 bases unmatched. The CDR3 has 14 amino acids. Germline V CDR1 and CDR2: SNHLY, FYNNEI. Amplification of TCR alpha and beta CDR3 regions from RNA used iRepertoire nested multiplex PCR. TCRdb analysed the multiplex PCR reads with MiXCR anew, one entry per CDR3 protein. The data show around 130,000 distinct CDR3 sequences, roughly a quarter seen once. The source of this sequence is a human donor with low-grade glioma or glioblastoma, undergoing nonglioma brain surgery, or in good health (not recorded which). The sample comprised glioma tissue, nonneoplastic brain tissue, or PBMCs (not recorded which). This sequence joins TRBV2 and TRBJ2-1; 12 nucleotides match TRBD2. The CDR3 DNA reads as TGTGCCAGCACTGGACTAGCGGGGTGGGATGAGCAGTTCTTC. Amino acids: CASTGLAGWDEQFF.